This T cell receptor beta chain was captured in a study of blood T cell repertoires in COVID-19. Background on the study: Both acute and convalescent COVID-19 samples were obtained from the United States, Italy and Spain. The cDNA or gDNA used as material had been derived from T cells, B-cell-depleted T cells, or PBMCs.

This clone has only one observation. CDR3 size: 12 residues. In germline, CDR1 is MDHEN, CDR2 SYDVKM. Authors' methods: Amplification of reference gene primers was used by the study to estimate nucleated cell counts. Sequencing was performed with immunoSEQ multiplex PCR; in TCRdb, only in-frame clones are kept and a portion is missing. Clone size and V and J calls were adopted from that table, with D and trimming inferred from the DNA. The data contain a few hundred thousand clones, 65% to 85% of them seen just once; the ten biggest clones take up about 9.4%. The sequenced material came from peripheral blood. This TCR came from a woman older than 75 with acute or convalescent COVID-19. The chain couples TRBV28 to TRBJ1-4, with D possibly being TRBD1 (6 bases). The CDR3 here is CGSGALTEKLFF. In nucleotides, the CDR3 is TGTGGTTCAGGGGCACTGACTGAAAAACTGTTTTTT.